This passage covers 8 T cell receptor beta chains from one sample sequenced in a study of CD8+CD57+ T cells in acquired aplastic anemia. The template used for profiling TCR beta VDJ and CDR3 was genomic DNA. TCRdb fed the reads into MiXCR, producing one record per CDR3 protein. The table includes 400,000 to 600,000 distinct CDR3 sequences, more than 25% detected once. Patients who underwent sequencing had shown CD8+CD57+ cell expansion by flow cytometry. Sequenced material: sorted CD4+, CD8+, or CD8+CD57+ T cells (not recorded which) from PBMCs. Source of these receptors: a human donor with aplastic anemia.

The chain recombines TRBV5-1 with TRBJ1-4; TRBD1 aligns across 12 bases. Germline-derived CDR1 and CDR2 are SGHRS and YFSETQ. V gave up 0 bases and J gave up 8 bases; unmatched junction bases: 5. There are 16 residues in the CDR3. This CDR3 is CASSLGWGQGAEKLFF. Here the CDR3 DNA reads TGCGCCAGCAGCTTGGGTTGGGGACAGGGGGCGGAAAAACTGTTTTTT.

This clonotype was observed a few times. This chain joins TRBV20-1 and TRBJ2-7; tentatively, D is TRBD2 (6 bases). CDR1 is DFQATT, CDR2 SNEGSKA, per germline (reference sequence). CDR3 length: 12 amino acids. V lost 8 bases to trimming and J lost 0 bases, with 11 bases between them. CDR3: CSHSSDSYEQYF. DNA for the CDR3: TGCAGTCACTCTAGCGACTCCTACGAGCAGTACTTC.

The chain joins TRBV10-3 to TRBJ2-2; tentatively, D is TRBD1 (6 bases). With 10 bases removed from V and 1 base from J, the gap between germline ends came to 13 bases. CDR3 length equals 14 residues. Germline V gives CDR1 ENHRY, CDR2 SYGVKD. The CDR3 DNA is TGTGCCAGCGTCCTGACAGGGAACACCGGGGAGCTGTTTTTT. Residues: CASVLTGNTGELFF.

This clonotype was counted many times. The chain couples TRBV10-3 to TRBJ2-7; 8 positions agree with TRBD1. The CDR3 covers 15 residues. Germline CDR1 and CDR2: ENHRY and SYGVKD. Trimming at V came to 2 bases and at J to 7 bases, leaving 10 bases not matched to a gene. CDR3 bases: TGTGCCATCAGTGAGGAGGACAGGGTAATGGGGGAGCAGTACTTC. The encoded protein is CAISEEDRVMGEQYF.

This clonotype was detected ten times or more. V is TRBV9 and J is TRBJ1-2, with D possibly TRBD1 on 5 matching bases. Germline V lookup: CDR1 SGDLS, CDR2 YYNGEE. There are 15 residues in the CDR3. V gave up 0 bases and J gave up 0 bases, with 9 bases separating them. The CDR3 DNA reads as TGTGCCAGCAGCGTAGGGCAGGGAGCTAACTATGGCTACACCTTC. Amino acids: CASSVGQGANYGYTF.

The chain is built from TRBV20-1 and TRBJ2-5, with 7 nucleotides matching TRBD2. Per germline, CDR1 DFQATT and CDR2 SNEGSKA (reference sequence). V shed 4 bases and J 0 bases; nucleotides not matched to a gene: 11. CDR3 length: 16 amino acids. The CDR3 DNA reads TGCAGTGCTAACGGCGCGGCTAGCGGCAACCAAGAGACCCAGTACTTC. This gives the protein CSANGAASGNQETQYF.

Comments on this clonotype: Sequence at one end of the junction differs from germline and may be a read error. The chain combines TRBV19 with TRBJ1-1; D may be TRBD1 (6 bases). CDR3 size: 14 residues. Germline-derived CDR1 and CDR2 are LNHDA and SQIVND (reference sequence). CDR3 residues: CTSSVSGARTEAFF. Written as DNA, the CDR3 is TGTACCAGTAGTGTCTCGGGGGCGCGAACTGAAGCTTTCTTT.

The rearrangement links TRBV7-2 to TRBJ2-7; D is possibly TRBD2 (6 bases). The CDR3 length is 14 residues. V was pared by 5 bases and J by 1 base, with 12 bases between. The germline V gene has CDR1 SGHTA and CDR2 FQGNSA. The CDR3 bases are TGTGCCAGCAGCCAGATGGAGGGTTCCTACGAGCAGTACTTC. Its translation is CASSQMEGSYEQYF. Full variable domain (rest looked up from reference TRBV7-2 and TRBJ2-7): GAGVSQSPSNKVTEKGKDVELRCDPISGHTALYWYRQSLGQGLEFLIYFQGNSAPDKSGLPSDRFSAERTGGSVSTLTIQRTQQEDSAVYLCASSQMEGSYEQYFGPGTRLTVT.